This paragraph reports one T cell receptor beta chain. Its specificity is unknown. The data stem from a study of cytomegalovirus exposure and HLA in healthy donors. Study-level findings and limits: A prior analysis recorded that most TCR beta V segments were productive about 90% or about 30% of the time. Cytomegalovirus association was assigned to approximately 160 TCR beta chains.

PCR involved 60 Vbeta and 13 Jbeta primers. Sequenced by immunoSEQ multiplex PCR; TCRdb stores in-frame clones only, minus some. The repertoire holds 140,000 to 150,000 clones, with around 82% as singletons. The specimen sequenced was PBMCs. The TCR was taken from a female donor in good health and CMV-seronegative.

CDR3 bases: TGTGCCAGCCACCCCGGGACAGGTGGAACTGAAGCTTTCTTT. Its translation: CASHPGTGGTEAFF. J is TRBJ1-1 and V is TRBV28, with 8 bases fitting TRBD1. The junction had 10 bases not matched to a gene; V was cut back by 8 bases and J by 5 bases. The CDR3 spans 14 residues. Germline V gives CDR1 MDHEN, CDR2 SYDVKM.